These 16 T cell receptor beta chains were sequenced from one sample in a study of T cells after yellow fever vaccination. TCRdb reprocessed the 5' RACE reads with MiXCR, giving one entry per CDR3 protein. The sample has hundreds of thousands of distinct CDR3 sequences; 3.6% are singletons. The sequencing used PBMCs, collected on the day of the yellow fever booster vaccination. The receptors were gathered from a man aged 18 to 30 who received the YFV17D yellow fever vaccine.

This clonotype has ten or more counts. The chain is built from TRBV29-1 and TRBJ2-4; 10 bases are shared with TRBD1. J was trimmed by 9 bases and V by 6 bases; bases with no gene match: 8. The germline gives CDR1 SQVTM, CDR2 ANQGSEA. The length of the CDR3 is 13 residues. This chain's CDR3 is CSVSRDRGVIQYF. The DNA of the CDR3 is TGCAGCGTCAGCCGGGACAGGGGCGTCATTCAGTACTTC.

This clonotype was counted between two and nine times. This sequence joins TRBV29-1 and TRBJ2-7, with D unresolved. The ends were cut back, 6 bases at V and 2 bases at J, with 20 bases in the middle. The germline V gene has CDR1 SQVTM and CDR2 ANQGSEA. The CDR3 totals 15 residues. CDR3 loop: CSVAGKTRDPYEQYF. CDR3 bases: TGCAGCGTCGCTGGGAAGACACGTGACCCCTACGAGCAGTACTTC.

This clonotype was observed many times. V is TRBV20-1 and J is TRBJ1-5; a possible D gene is TRBD1 (5 bases). CDR1 DFQATT and CDR2 SNEGSKA come from the germline V gene (reference sequence). Trimming pared 3 bases from V and 7 bases from J, leaving 25 bases between. This CDR3 contains 17 residues. This CDR3 reads CSARDGGYHLEGQPQHF. CDR3 DNA sequence: TGCAGTGCTAGGGACGGGGGGTATCACCTCGAGGGCCAGCCCCAGCATTTT.

This clonotype occurred many times. The genes are TRBV5-5 and TRBJ2-7; D not resolved. CDR3 length: 13 amino acids. Germline CDR1 is SGHKS and CDR2 is YYEKEE (reference sequence). The V end lost 0 bases, the J end lost 3 bases, and 7 bases lay between the germline ends. The CDR3 sequence is CASSLEAVYEQYF. The CDR3 DNA reads as TGTGCCAGCAGCTTGGAAGCAGTCTACGAGCAGTACTTC.

At least ten counts were recorded for this clonotype. The CDR3 protein is CATSREGGGRLKETQYF. CDR3 coding DNA: TGTGCCACCAGCAGAGAGGGAGGGGGGCGGTTAAAAGAGACCCAGTACTTC. This chain joins TRBV15 and TRBJ2-5, with D maybe TRBD2 (7 bases). In germline, CDR1 is LNHNV, CDR2 YYDKDF (reference sequence). V was clipped by 0 bases and J by 3 bases, with 17 bases between them. The CDR3 has 17 amino acids. Full variable domain (rest looked up from reference TRBV15 and TRBJ2-5): DAMVIQNPRYQVTQFGKPVTLSCSQTLNHNVMYWYQQKSSQAPKLLFHYYDKDFNNEADTPDNFQSRRPNTSFCFLDIRSPGLGDTAMYLCATSREGGGRLKETQYFGPGTRLLVL.

This clonotype appeared many times. The chain uses TRBV18 and TRBJ1-2; no reliable D call. Looked up from germline, CDR1 is KGHSH and CDR2 is LQKENI. Trimming pared 0 bases from V and 0 bases from J, leaving 2 bases between. The CDR3 has 13 amino acids. DNA for the CDR3: TGTGCCAGCTCACCACCCTCTAACTATGGCTACACCTTC. Protein: CASSPPSNYGYTF.

At least ten counts were recorded for this clonotype. The V call is TRBV18, the J call TRBJ1-1; D perhaps matches TRBD1 (6 bases). V was pared by 3 bases and J by 1 base, with 9 bases between. This CDR3 has 14 residues. CDR1 and CDR2 (germline): KGHSH, LQKENI. In nucleotides, the CDR3 is TGTGCCAGCTCACCGGGACACCCGAACACTGAAGCTTTCTTT. Its translation is CASSPGHPNTEAFF.

The table lists this clonotype with many counts. This chain links TRBV5-1 with TRBJ2-5, with D perhaps assigned TRBD1 or TRBD2 (5 bases each). This CDR3 region has 14 residues. The germline gives CDR1 SGHRS, CDR2 YFSETQ. Trimming pared 4 bases from V and 5 bases from J, leaving 15 bases between. The CDR3 region is CASSPGPPTETQYF. CDR3 DNA: TGCGCCAGCAGCCCGGGACCACCGACGGAGACCCAGTACTTC.

The sample holds a few counts of this clonotype. The rearrangement joins TRBV5-4 to TRBJ2-7; the match to TRBD1 covers 7 bases. Germline V gene data show CDR1 as SGHNT and CDR2 as YYREEE (reference sequence). The CDR3 contains 18 residues. The V segment lost 0 bases and the J segment 2 bases; nucleotides outside the gene matches: 14. CDR3 sequence reads: CASSLEGTDTLSTYEQYF. In DNA, the CDR3 is TGTGCCAGCAGCTTGGAGGGGACAGACACCCTTTCAACCTACGAGCAGTACTTC.

In this sample, this clonotype turned up many times. V usage is TRBV2 and J usage is TRBJ2-1; D unresolved. Germline CDR1 reads SNHLY; CDR2 reads FYNNEI. The CDR3 is 12 residues long. V was shortened by 6 bases and J by 5 bases, with 8 bases between the two germline ends. Written as DNA, the CDR3 is TGTGCCAGCAGACTAAACAACAATGAGCAGTTCTTC. Translating it yields CASRLNNNEQFF.

At least ten counts were recorded for this clonotype. The rearrangement uses TRBV10-2 and TRBJ2-7, with D possibly being TRBD1 (7 bases). Trimming pared 6 bases from V and 3 bases from J, leaving 12 bases between. The CDR3 spans 13 residues. Germline V CDR1 and CDR2: WSHSY, SAAADI. The CDR3 sequence is CASRGRGDYEQYF. CDR3 bases: TGCGCCAGCAGGGGCAGGGGGGACTACGAGCAGTACTTC.

This clonotype was seen only a few times. This chain joins TRBV6-5 and TRBJ2-2, with D perhaps given as TRBD1 or TRBD2 (5 bases each). Per germline, CDR1 MNHEY and CDR2 SVGAGI. Trimming left V 2 bases short and J 5 bases short, with 15 bases between. The CDR3 runs to 16 residues. The CDR3 region has the DNA TGTGCCAGCAGTTACGATCCCGCAGGGAGAACCGGGGAGCTGTTTTTT. This translates into CASSYDPAGRTGELFF.

Ten or more counts support this clonotype. The V gene is TRBV6-4, the J gene TRBJ2-3; D possibly uses TRBD1 or TRBD2 (5 bases each). Germline V gene data show CDR1 as MRHNA and CDR2 as SNTAGT. This CDR3 is 15 amino acids long. V lost 3 bases and J 2 bases, leaving 12 bases between the germline ends. The DNA of the CDR3 is TGTGCCAGCAGTGATACGGGGACGGCCACAGATACGCAGTATTTT. Translated: CASSDTGTATDTQYF.

This chain connects TRBV25-1 to TRBJ2-4; 7 bases fit TRBD2. The junction had 3 bases not matched to a gene; V was cut back by 4 bases and J by 6 bases. Germline lookup yields CDR1 MGHDK and CDR2 SYGVNS. The CDR3 has 13 residues. CDR3 amino acids: CASSGGGSNIQYF. In nucleotides, the CDR3 is TGTGCCAGCAGTGGGGGGGGGTCAAACATTCAGTACTTC.

V is TRBV7-9 and J is TRBJ2-6; no clear D. The CDR3 is 13 amino acids. Germline CDR1 SEHNR, CDR2 FQNEAQ (reference sequence). V shed 1 base and J shed 5 bases, with 3 bases lying between them. CDR3 loop: CASSLGWANVLTF. The CDR3 DNA is TGTGCCAGCAGCTTAGGCTGGGCCAACGTCCTGACTTTC.

The chain joins TRBV10-3 to TRBJ1-2; D not certain. The CDR3 is made up of 13 amino acids. The germline CDR1 and CDR2 sequences are ENHRY and SYGVKD. Trimming left V 0 bases short and J 7 bases short, with 9 bases between. CDR3 in DNA: TGTGCCATCAGTGAGTCGTCGCAGACTGGCTACACCTTC. Amino acids: CAISESSQTGYTF.